These 24 T cell receptor beta chains came from one sample sequenced in a study of response to subunit inactivated influenza vaccine. MiXCR, applied by TCRdb to the RT-PCR reads, yields one record per CDR3 protein. The sample yields around 200,000 distinct CDR3 sequences, roughly 8.7% seen once. The source material was non-naive T cells sorted from PBMCs, sampled on the day of vaccination. These receptors came from a man aged 50 to 60 who received an inactivated influenza vaccine.

This chain connects TRBV24-1 to TRBJ1-5, with 10 bases fitting TRBD1. The CDR3 spans 16 residues. The germline CDR1 and CDR2 sequences are KGHDR and SFDVKD. Trimming at V came to 3 bases and at J to 7 bases, leaving 8 bases not matched to a gene. CDR3 nucleotides: TGTGCCACCAGTGATGCTTCCGGGACAGGGGTACAGCCCCAGCATTTT. Its translation: CATSDASGTGVQPQHF.

This clonotype was seen only a few times. This chain connects TRBV20-1 to TRBJ2-2; TRBD2 is a possible D gene (6 bases). V gave up 4 bases and J gave up 2 bases, with 11 bases separating them. Per the germline V gene, CDR1 is DFQATT and CDR2 is SNEGSKA (reference sequence). This CDR3 has 14 residues. The CDR3 reads CSAMGLTNTGELFF. In nucleotides, the CDR3 is TGCAGTGCTATGGGACTTACCAACACCGGGGAGCTGTTTTTT.

This clonotype occurred a few times. The chain joins TRBV29-1 to TRBJ1-2; 7 nucleotides agree with TRBD1. The CDR3 loop spans 12 amino acids. V was pared by 6 bases and J by 4 bases, with 5 bases of the junction left unmatched. The germline gives CDR1 SQVTM, CDR2 ANQGSEA. The chain's CDR3 is CSVGGQSYGYTF. In DNA, the CDR3 is TGCAGCGTGGGGGGACAGAGCTATGGCTACACCTTC.

This clonotype was seen a handful of times. This sequence joins TRBV25-1 and TRBJ2-5, with 7 bases fitting TRBD1. The CDR3 contains 13 residues. Losses at the gene ends were 6 bases for V and 4 bases for J; bases not matched to a gene: 5. The germline V gene encodes CDR1 MGHDK and CDR2 SYGVNS. The CDR3 DNA reads as TGTGCCAGCAGCACAGGGACAGCAGAGACCCAGTACTTC. Translation gives CASSTGTAETQYF.

This clonotype has at least ten counts. The chain employs TRBV12-3 or TRBV12-4 and TRBJ1-3; 7 bases are shared with TRBD1. The junction had 10 bases not matched to a gene; V was cut back by 6 bases and J by 2 bases. The CDR3 has 16 amino acids. CDR3 nucleotide sequence: TGTGCCAGCAGCCACCCACAGGGGTGGACTGGAAACACCATATATTTT. Translated, it gives CASSHPQGWTGNTIYF.

About this clonotype: This may come from a read error, since a much larger clone is one base off. This chain links TRBV4-3 with TRBJ2-5, with TRBD1 as a possible D gene (6 bases). This CDR3 has 13 residues. From germline, CDR1 is LGHNA and CDR2 YSLEER. CDR3 protein: CASTQEARGTQYF. The CDR3 region has the DNA TGCGCCAGCACCCAAGAGGCCAGGGGGACCCAGTACTTC.

The table lists this clonotype with many counts. This chain connects TRBV14 to TRBJ2-7; D perhaps matches TRBD1 (6 bases). Trimming took off 4 bases at V and 3 bases at J, with 10 bases between the two ends. This CDR3 spans 13 amino acids. Germline values: CDR1 SGHDN, CDR2 FVKESK. The CDR3 here is CASSLGTRYEQYF. The CDR3 DNA reads TGTGCCAGCAGCCTGGGGACACGCTACGAGCAGTACTTC.

The chain combines TRBV28 with TRBJ1-5; no reliable D call. From germline, CDR1 is MDHEN and CDR2 SYDVKM. V lost 6 bases and J 5 bases, leaving 23 bases between the germline ends. The CDR3 has 17 amino acids. Written as DNA, the CDR3 is TGTGCCAGCAGCCTCCCTAAAAGTATCTTTTATTATCAGCCCCAGCATTTT. Its translation: CASSLPKSIFYYQPQHF.

The chain employs TRBV6-2 or TRBV6-3 and TRBJ2-7; D may be TRBD1 (5 bases). Per the germline V gene, CDR1 is MNHEY and CDR2 is SVGEGT. V gave up 2 bases and J gave up 3 bases, with 8 bases separating them. CDR3 length: 13 residues. CDR3 sequence: CASSYRQGYEQYF. CDR3 sequence (DNA): TGTGCCAGCAGTTACCGGCAGGGCTACGAGCAGTACTTC.

CDR3 sequence reads: CSASHRGSSYNEQFF. As DNA, the CDR3 is TGCAGTGCTAGCCACCGGGGCAGCTCCTACAATGAGCAGTTCTTC. The chain couples TRBV20-1 to TRBJ2-1, with D perhaps matching TRBD1 or TRBD2 (5 bases each). The V end was cut by 3 bases, the J end by 0 bases, with 12 bases between. Germline V gives CDR1 DFQATT, CDR2 SNEGSKA (reference sequence). The CDR3 spans 15 residues.

This clonotype was detected a few times. The CDR3 DNA reads TGTGCCAGCAGCGTCCACTTGCAAGAGACCCAGTACTTC. Protein: CASSVHLQETQYF. V is TRBV9 and J is TRBJ2-5; D is unclear. The CDR3 spans 13 residues. Per germline, CDR1 SGDLS and CDR2 YYNGEE. Trimming left V 2 bases short and J 2 bases short, with 7 bases between.

The chain carries TRBV20-1 and TRBJ2-1; D remains unclear. The CDR3 sequence is 11 residues long. CDR1 and CDR2 from the germline V gene are DFQATT and SNEGSKA (reference sequence). Trimming cost V 3 bases and J 8 bases, with 8 bases left between them. The CDR3: CSARDYDEQFF. DNA for the CDR3: TGCAGTGCTAGGGATTACGATGAGCAGTTCTTC.

The chain joins TRBV5-8 to TRBJ2-2; D tentatively fits TRBD1 or TRBD2 (6 bases each). This CDR3 comprises 17 residues. Germline V gene lookup returns CDR1 SGHTS and CDR2 YDEGEE. V gave up 4 bases and J gave up 6 bases, with 22 bases separating them. CDR3: CASSRVQGGTGAGELFF. The CDR3 DNA sequence: TGTGCCAGCAGCCGAGTACAGGGAGGAACGGGGGCCGGGGAGCTGTTTTTT.

The V and J genes are TRBV28 and TRBJ1-2; D gene unclear. Trimming took off 3 bases at V and 7 bases at J, with 9 bases between the two ends. Germline V gives CDR1 MDHEN, CDR2 SYDVKM. CDR3 length: 12 residues. CDR3 protein: CASSFSEVGYTF. The CDR3 DNA follows: TGTGCCAGCAGTTTTTCAGAAGTTGGCTACACCTTC.

The V gene is TRBV5-1, the J gene TRBJ2-2, with D maybe TRBD2 (5 bases). This CDR3 spans 14 amino acids. Germline CDR1 and CDR2: SGHRS and YFSETQ. The V end lost 0 bases, the J end lost 5 bases, and 8 bases lay between the germline ends. Written as DNA, the CDR3 is TGCGCCAGCAGCTTGGAGGAGGTAACCGGGGAGCTGTTTTTT. The encoded protein is CASSLEEVTGELFF.

This clonotype was picked up a small number of times. This chain's CDR3 is CASLTAQGIYEQYF. CDR3 nucleotide sequence: TGTGCCAGCCTTACCGCTCAGGGTATCTACGAGCAGTACTTC. This chain links TRBV6-2 or TRBV6-3 with TRBJ2-7; D possibly corresponds to TRBD1 (5 bases). Trimming stripped 8 bases from V and 3 bases from J, with 17 bases between. The CDR3 length is 14 residues. CDR1 is MNHEY and CDR2 is SVGEGT in the germline V gene.

This clonotype was seen a handful of times. V and J are TRBV12-3 or TRBV12-4 and TRBJ2-2; possible D gene TRBD1, 6 bases. The ends were cut back, 6 bases at V and 0 bases at J, with 14 bases in the middle. The CDR3 is 16 amino acids. CDR3 residues: CASSPSRTANTGELFF. The CDR3, as DNA: TGTGCCAGCAGCCCGAGCCGGACAGCGAACACCGGGGAGCTGTTTTTT.

This clonotype came up many times. The V gene is TRBV12-3 or TRBV12-4, the J gene TRBJ2-7; perhaps TRBD1 as D (6 bases). The CDR3 runs 13 residues. The V end lost 3 bases, the J end lost 2 bases, and 8 bases lay between the germline ends. This chain's CDR3 is CASSFDRTYEQYF. As DNA, the CDR3 is TGTGCCAGCAGTTTCGACAGGACCTACGAGCAGTACTTC.

The chain carries TRBV14 and TRBJ2-5; 12 nucleotides line up with TRBD2. The ends lost 2 bases at V and 5 bases at J; junction bases unmatched: 12. The CDR3 is made up of 18 amino acids. The germline CDR1 and CDR2 sequences are SGHDN and FVKESK. The chain's CDR3 is CASSQSGLAGRFRETQYF. CDR3 in DNA: TGTGCCAGCAGCCAATCTGGACTAGCGGGGCGCTTTAGGGAGACCCAGTACTTC.

The gene calls are TRBV20-1 and TRBJ2-3, with D perhaps TRBD1 (6 bases). The V end lost 3 bases, the J end lost 4 bases, and 11 bases lay between the germline ends. This CDR3 has 13 amino acids. The V gene's germline CDR1 is DFQATT and CDR2 SNEGSKA (reference sequence). This CDR3 reads CSARGASPDTQYF. CDR3 in DNA: TGCAGTGCTAGGGGGGCCAGTCCAGATACGCAGTATTTT.

This clonotype occurred many times. The chain joins TRBV20-1 to TRBJ2-1, with D hard to call. Germline CDR1 is DFQATT and CDR2 is SNEGSKA (reference sequence). Between the trimmed V and J ends, which lost 3 bases and 3 bases, there was a span of 9 bases. CDR3 length equals 13 residues. In nucleotides, the CDR3 is TGCAGTGCTAGTCCACCAAACTACAATGAGCAGTTCTTC. Residues: CSASPPNYNEQFF.

The chain couples TRBV10-1 to TRBJ2-1; 7 bases align to TRBD2. CDR3 length: 14 amino acids. Germline V gene lookup returns CDR1 WNHNN and CDR2 SYGVQD (reference sequence). The V and J ends lost 3 bases and 5 bases, in that order; junction bases with no gene match: 4. CDR3 loop: CASSDPGLNNEQFF. CDR3 coding DNA: TGCGCCAGCAGTGATCCGGGACTAAACAATGAGCAGTTCTTC.

This clonotype has just a few counts. The rearrangement links TRBV5-4 to TRBJ2-5; tentatively, D is TRBD2 (6 bases). The CDR3 has 16 residues. Trimming left V 3 bases short and J 2 bases short, with 17 bases between. Germline CDR1 is SGHNT and CDR2 is YYREEE (reference sequence). The CDR3 loop reads CASSSSGTFIQETQYF. The CDR3 nucleotides are TGTGCCAGCAGCTCCTCCGGGACTTTCATTCAAGAGACCCAGTACTTC. Full variable domain (rest looked up from reference TRBV5-4 and TRBJ2-5): ETGVTQSPTHLIKTRGQQVTLRCSSQSGHNTVSWYQQALGQGPQFIFQYYREEENGRGNFPPRFSGLQFPNYSSELNVNALELDDSALYLCASSSSGTFIQETQYFGPGTRLLVL.

This clonotype was seen a handful of times. A junction end diverges from the germline sequence, so it may reflect a read error. V and J are TRBV4-3 and TRBJ1-1, with D unresolved. CDR3 size: 13 residues. Germline assignment: CDR1 LGHNA and CDR2 YSLEER. In DNA form, the CDR3 reads TGCGCCAGCAGGCAAGATCGGTCAGGAATATTTCTCTTT. It is translated as CASRQDRSGIFLF.